One sample yielded the 31 T cell receptor beta chains listed below, sequenced in a study of blood T cell repertoires in COVID-19. The method was immunoSEQ multiplex PCR; TCRdb's version includes in-frame clones alone and lacks a portion of them. This sample has about 350,000 clones, with 89% found just once. Sequencing input: peripheral blood. All receptors come from a woman in her sixties or seventies with COVID-19, enrolled during active disease.

The J gene is TRBJ1-3, the V gene TRBV7-6; D uncertain. V was shortened by 3 bases and J by 0 bases, with 27 bases between the two germline ends. This CDR3 spans 21 amino acids. The germline V gene encodes CDR1 SGHVS and CDR2 FNYEAQ. The CDR3 here is CASSFLPVGRGRGGSGNTIYF. CDR3 nucleotides: TGTGCCAGCAGCTTCCTCCCTGTCGGGAGAGGGAGAGGTGGCTCTGGAAACACCATATATTTT.

The rearrangement joins TRBV7-3 to TRBJ2-7; D unresolved. The CDR3 contains 14 residues. With 5 bases removed from V and 2 bases from J, the gap between germline ends came to 13 bases. Germline CDR1 is SGHTA and CDR2 is FQGTGA. This CDR3 is CASSVSGGPYEQYF. The CDR3 nucleotides read TGTGCCAGCAGCGTAAGTGGTGGGCCCTACGAGCAGTACTTC.

The gene calls are TRBV5-1 and TRBJ2-5; D possibly corresponds to TRBD1 (5 bases). CDR1 is SGHRS and CDR2 is YFSETQ in the germline V gene. The CDR3 length is 16 residues. Trimming removed 1 base from V and 5 bases from J, with 18 bases in between. CDR3: CASSLSFPGSIETQYF. The CDR3 DNA follows: TGCGCCAGCAGCTTGAGCTTCCCAGGGTCGATCGAGACCCAGTACTTC.

The rearrangement uses TRBV28 and TRBJ1-1; possibly TRBD1 for D (6 bases). V was cut by 7 bases and J by 4 bases, with 19 bases left in between. The CDR3 contains 15 residues. Germline values: CDR1 MDHEN, CDR2 SYDVKM. The CDR3 here is CASTRGGARGTEAFF. The CDR3 coding sequence is TGTGCCAGCACCCGGGGGGGGGCTAGAGGCACTGAAGCTTTCTTT.

V and J are TRBV7-9 and TRBJ1-2; 7 bases match TRBD1. V dropped 5 bases and J dropped 1; count of bases not matched to a gene: 7. The CDR3 runs to 15 residues. Per germline, CDR1 SEHNR and CDR2 FQNEAQ (reference sequence). CDR3 coding DNA: TGTGCCAGCAGCATATCAGGACAGGTTAACTATGGCTACACCTTC. Its protein product is CASSISGQVNYGYTF. Full variable domain (rest looked up from reference TRBV7-9 and TRBJ1-2): DTGVSQNPRHKITKRGQNVTFRCDPISEHNRLYWYRQTLGQGPEFLTYFQNEAQLEKSRLLSDRFSAERPKGSFSTLEIQRTEQGDSAMYLCASSISGQVNYGYTFGSGTRLTVV.

The chain joins TRBV5-6 to TRBJ2-7; D gene uncertain. The length of the CDR3 is 13 residues. With 2 bases removed from V and 0 bases from J, the gap between germline ends came to 6 bases. Germline V gene data show CDR1 as SGHDT and CDR2 as YYEEEE. Written as DNA, the CDR3 is TGTGCCAGCAGCTTCGTGAGCTCCTACGAGCAGTACTTC. Protein product: CASSFVSSYEQYF.

This clone turned up a few times. The rearrangement joins TRBV28 to TRBJ2-1; 8 nucleotides align to TRBD2. V was pared by 2 bases and J by 2 bases, with 8 bases of the junction left unmatched. This CDR3 has 17 amino acids. Germline V gives CDR1 MDHEN, CDR2 SYDVKM. Written as DNA, the CDR3 is TGTGCCAGCAGTTTACCCCGGGGTAGCGGGGCCTACAATGAGCAGTTCTTC. Translation gives CASSLPRGSGAYNEQFF.

The CDR3, as DNA: TGTGCCAGCAGCCTAGGACAGATTTCTGGAAACACCATATATTTT. Protein sequence: CASSLGQISGNTIYF. The chain couples TRBV6-5 to TRBJ1-3; tentative D call: TRBD1 (6 bases). The CDR3 spans 15 residues. Germline lookup yields CDR1 MNHEY and CDR2 SVGAGI. V was pared by 6 bases and J by 1 base, with 13 bases between.

In its sample, this clone was seen a few times. The CDR3 nucleotides read TGTGCCACCAGCAGAGCAGGAGTAGGGAGTCCCCTCCACTTT. It yields the protein CATSRAGVGSPLHF. The V gene is TRBV15, the J gene TRBJ1-6, with no clear D. Germline V gives CDR1 LNHNV, CDR2 YYDKDF (reference sequence). Trimming cost V 1 base and J 13 bases, with 14 bases left between them. The CDR3 runs 14 residues.

This sequence joins TRBV5-1 and TRBJ1-2; 9 nucleotides line up with TRBD1. With V trimmed by 4 bases and J by 3 bases, 10 bases remained unmatched. CDR1 is SGHRS, CDR2 YFSETQ, per germline. The CDR3 spans 16 residues. CDR3 loop: CASSGTLTGGDYGYTF. CDR3 nucleotide sequence: TGCGCCAGCAGCGGAACCTTGACAGGGGGGGACTATGGCTACACCTTC.

The chain employs TRBV19 and TRBJ1-2; D is unclear. CDR3 length equals 14 residues. V was trimmed by 4 bases and J by 4 bases, leaving 13 bases between them. Germline V CDR1 and CDR2: LNHDA, SQIVND (reference sequence). The CDR3 DNA is TGTGCCAGTAGTACCCGAGGTAGTAGCTATGGCTACACCTTC. It codes for CASSTRGSSYGYTF. Looking up the rest from reference TRBV19 and TRBJ1-2 gives the full variable domain: DGGITQSPKYLFRKEGQNVTLSCEQNLNHDAMYWYRQDPGQGLRLIYYSQIVNDFQKGDIAEGYSVSREKKESFPLTVTSAQKNPTAFYLCASSTRGSSYGYTFGSGTRLTVV.

This clone appeared many times. This chain links TRBV18 with TRBJ1-5, with D maybe TRBD1 (6 bases). The CDR3 runs 14 residues. Trimming cost V 4 bases and J 7 bases, with 14 bases left between them. The germline CDR1 and CDR2 sequences are KGHSH and LQKENI. The CDR3 DNA reads as TGTGCCAGCTCACTCAACAGGGTTGGCCAGCCCCAGCATTTT. Encoded protein: CASSLNRVGQPQHF.

This clone was seen just once. The rearrangement uses TRBV5-4 and TRBJ2-3, with a tentative D call TRBD2 (5 bases). V dropped 7 bases and J dropped 3 bases, with 15 bases sitting between them. The CDR3 consists of 14 residues. Germline V gene data show CDR1 as SGHNT and CDR2 as YYREEE (reference sequence). The CDR3 spells CASLMERVTDTQYF. Here the CDR3 DNA reads TGTGCCAGCCTCATGGAGAGGGTTACAGATACGCAGTATTTT.

Comments on this clone: This sample also contains other DNA sequences that code for the same CDR3. As DNA, the CDR3 is TGTGCCAGTAGTAGGGACAGGGACCAGCCCCAGCATTTT. As protein: CASSRDRDQPQHF. The chain combines TRBV19 with TRBJ1-5; 9 bases are a match to TRBD1. Losses at the gene ends were 4 bases for V and 7 bases for J; bases not matched to a gene: 2. CDR3 length equals 13 residues. In germline, CDR1 is LNHDA, CDR2 SQIVND (reference sequence).

This chain joins TRBV15 and TRBJ1-2; tentatively, D is TRBD1 (5 bases). The CDR3 totals 15 residues. Trimming took 1 base from V and 6 from J, leaving 15 bases between them. Germline V CDR1 and CDR2: LNHNV, YYDKDF (reference sequence). CDR3 in DNA: TGTGCCACCAGCAGAGGGTACGGGCAGGGCGATGGCTACACCTTC. Translating it yields CATSRGYGQGDGYTF.

The chain has TRBV7-3 and TRBJ2-2; possibly TRBD2 for D (6 bases). This CDR3 is built from 14 residues. The V end lost 3 bases, the J end lost 3 bases, and 8 bases lay between the germline ends. Germline CDR1 reads SGHTA; CDR2 reads FQGTGA. The CDR3 DNA sequence: TGTGCCAGCAGCTTCGGGAGACACACCGGGGAGCTGTTTTTT. Amino acid sequence: CASSFGRHTGELFF.

This rearrangement joins TRBV2 to TRBJ2-5; TRBD1 is a possible D gene (6 bases). Deletions cut 6 bases from V and 5 bases from J, with 16 bases between. This CDR3 is built from 14 residues. Per the germline V gene, CDR1 is SNHLY and CDR2 is FYNNEI. CDR3 amino acids: CASRDQQGVETQYF. CDR3 DNA sequence: TGTGCCAGCAGGGACCAACAGGGTGTTGAGACCCAGTACTTC. The full variable domain, with the rest looked up from reference TRBV2 and TRBJ2-5, is EPEVTQTPSHQVTQMGQEVILRCVPISNHLYFYWYRQILGQKVEFLVSFYNNEISEKSEIFDDQFSVERPDGSNFTLKIRSTKLEDSAMYFCASRDQQGVETQYFGPGTRLLVL.

The chain employs TRBV6-6 and TRBJ1-2, with TRBD1 identical over 8 bases. The CDR3 spans 15 residues. V lost 0 bases to trimming and J lost 10 bases; unmatched junction nucleotides: 10. Per germline, CDR1 MNHNY and CDR2 SVGAGI (reference sequence). The CDR3 DNA follows: TGTGCCAGCAGTTACTCGACTTACAGGGGGGTTTCCTACACCTTC. Translated: CASSYSTYRGVSYTF.

The V call is TRBV11-1, the J call TRBJ1-2; D unclear. V lost 0 bases, J lost 14 bases, and 16 bases lay in between. The CDR3 is 13 residues long. CDR1 and CDR2 from the germline V gene are SGHAT and FQDESV (reference sequence). CDR3 protein: CASSLANIGDPTF. The CDR3 region has the DNA TGTGCCAGCAGCTTAGCGAACATCGGGGATCCGACCTTC.

The J gene is TRBJ2-7, the V gene TRBV4-2, with D tentatively TRBD1 (5 bases). Trimming took 4 bases from V and 4 from J, leaving 11 bases between them. Germline V gene lookup returns CDR1 LGHNA and CDR2 YNFKEQ. CDR3 length equals 13 residues. The CDR3 sequence is CASSRETEYEQYF. CDR3 nucleotides: TGTGCCAGCAGCCGAGAGACAGAATACGAGCAGTACTTC.

The DNA of the CDR3 is TGTGCCAGCAGTTCAGGCCGAGACTATGGCTACACCTTC. It yields the protein CASSSGRDYGYTF. The chain joins TRBV27 to TRBJ1-2; D not resolved. The length of the CDR3 is 13 residues. V dropped 4 bases and J dropped 3 bases, with 9 bases sitting between them. Germline lookup yields CDR1 MNHEY and CDR2 SMNVEV (reference sequence).

The chain carries TRBV7-8 and TRBJ2-1, with no clear D. The V end was cut by 0 bases, the J end by 8 bases, with 8 bases between. Germline lookup yields CDR1 SGHVS and CDR2 FQNEAQ. The CDR3 is made up of 13 amino acids. The CDR3 sequence is CASSLADIDEQFF. The CDR3 region has the DNA TGTGCCAGCAGCTTAGCCGACATCGATGAGCAGTTCTTC.

The V and J genes are TRBV7-8 and TRBJ2-1, with 8 bases matching TRBD2. This CDR3 spans 13 amino acids. The germline V gene encodes CDR1 SGHVS and CDR2 FQNEAQ. V lost 1 base and J lost 9; bases outside the gene matches: 2. This chain's CDR3 is CASSLGSGGEQFF. CDR3 bases: TGTGCCAGCAGCTTAGGGAGCGGGGGTGAGCAGTTCTTC.

This clone occurred a few times. This sequence joins TRBV9 and TRBJ1-2; 7 nucleotides match TRBD1. Germline CDR1 reads SGDLS; CDR2 reads YYNGEE. The trim removed 3 bases at V and 2 bases at J, leaving 1 base unmatched. The CDR3 runs to 13 residues. CDR3 sequence: CASSEQGNYGYTF. The CDR3 DNA is TGTGCCAGCAGCGAACAGGGGAACTATGGCTACACCTTC.

The chain joins TRBV28 to TRBJ2-7; D not resolved. Per the germline V gene, CDR1 is MDHEN and CDR2 is SYDVKM. There are 12 residues in the CDR3. With 5 bases removed from V and 4 bases from J, the gap between germline ends came to 9 bases. The CDR3 DNA is TGTGCCAGCAGTCCCCGGAGATACGAGCAGTACTTC. As protein: CASSPRRYEQYF.

The V and J genes are TRBV6-4 and TRBJ2-3, with 7 bases fitting TRBD1. From germline, CDR1 is MRHNA and CDR2 SNTAGT. Trimming removed 3 bases from V and 0 bases from J; junction bases left unmatched: 3. This CDR3 is built from 15 residues. The CDR3, as DNA: TGTGCCAGCAGTGATAAGGGGGCTAGCACAGATACGCAGTATTTT. Translation gives CASSDKGASTDTQYF.

The chain joins TRBV12-3 or TRBV12-4 to TRBJ1-2; TRBD1 matches at 7 bases. V dropped 5 bases and J dropped 6; count of bases not matched to a gene: 6. This CDR3 spans 13 amino acids. CDR3 in amino acids: CASSRQGSHGYTF. CDR3 DNA: TGTGCCAGCAGTAGACAGGGAAGCCATGGCTACACCTTC.

This clone was seen once. The V and J genes are TRBV6-5 and TRBJ2-7, with TRBD1 matching over 8 bases. Germline CDR1 MNHEY, CDR2 SVGAGI. After removal of 5 bases from V and 6 bases from J, the junction contained 3 bases not matched to a gene. This CDR3 is 12 amino acids long. The CDR3 sequence: CASSKGTGEQYF. CDR3 DNA: TGTGCCAGCAGTAAGGGGACAGGCGAGCAGTACTTC.

The table lists this clone with a count of one. This chain joins TRBV2 and TRBJ2-1; 7 positions agree with TRBD1. With V trimmed by 3 bases and J by 4 bases, 0 bases remained unmatched. This CDR3 region has 13 residues. Germline-derived CDR1 and CDR2 are SNHLY and FYNNEI. The CDR3 bases are TGTGCCAGCAGTGAGGGACAGTACAATGAGCAGTTCTTC. Translated: CASSEGQYNEQFF.

This clone was detected only once. The chain uses TRBV19 and TRBJ2-3, with TRBD2 identical over 7 bases. CDR1 is LNHDA, CDR2 SQIVND, per germline (reference sequence). J was trimmed by 1 base and V by 1 base; bases with no gene match: 5. The CDR3 is 16 amino acids. CDR3 amino acids: CASSIAGGGGTDTQYF. DNA for the CDR3: TGTGCCAGTAGTATAGCGGGGGGAGGGGGCACAGATACGCAGTATTTT.

V usage is TRBV5-1 and J usage is TRBJ2-2; 8 bases fit TRBD1. Germline V gives CDR1 SGHRS, CDR2 YFSETQ. J was trimmed by 5 bases and V by 5 bases; bases with no gene match: 5. This CDR3 is 14 amino acids long. CDR3 DNA sequence: TGCGCCAGCAGGACAGGGGTTGGGACCGGGGAGCTGTTTTTT. This encodes CASRTGVGTGELFF.